A single sample is the source of the 13 T cell receptor beta chains below, sequenced in a study of early T cells in non-severe SARS-CoV-2 infection. From the 5' RACE reads, TCRdb called clonotypes with MiXCR, one entry per CDR3 protein. The repertoire has tens of thousands of distinct CDR3 sequences, around 10% of them found once; the top ten carry about 8.3%. Source: whole blood, taken at baseline. These receptor sequences come from an adult who was a healthcare worker with PCR-confirmed SARS-CoV-2 infection or an uninfected control (not recorded which).

This clonotype appeared a few times. V gene TRBV11-2 combines with J gene TRBJ1-1, with TRBD1 identical over 7 bases. This CDR3 comprises 15 residues. CDR1 is SGHAT and CDR2 is FQNNGV in the germline V gene. With 3 bases clipped from V and 0 bases from J, the junction kept 4 bases outside the gene matches. CDR3 DNA sequence: TGTGCCAGCAGCTTTCAGGGACAGATGAACACTGAAGCTTTCTTT. Its protein is CASSFQGQMNTEAFF.

The rearrangement joins TRBV7-9 to TRBJ2-3; 8 bases line up with TRBD1. This CDR3 has 15 amino acids. Germline CDR1 is SEHNR and CDR2 is FQNEAQ (reference sequence). V dropped 5 bases and J dropped 7; count of bases not matched to a gene: 11. The CDR3 DNA sequence: TGTGCCAGCAGCAGACAGGGGATGGTCGGAAATACGCAGTATTTT. Protein: CASSRQGMVGNTQYF.

The rearrangement uses TRBV7-3 and TRBJ1-2; D ambiguous. V gave up 1 base and J gave up 2 bases, with 5 bases separating them. Germline-derived CDR1 and CDR2 are SGHTA and FQGTGA. The CDR3 totals 13 residues. CDR3 in amino acids: CASSLNGNYGYTF. The CDR3 region has the DNA TGTGCCAGCAGCTTAAACGGGAACTATGGCTACACCTTC.

This clonotype was seen a few times. This chain joins TRBV20-1 and TRBJ2-7, with D perhaps TRBD1 (6 bases). The CDR3 contains 15 residues. The germline gives CDR1 DFQATT, CDR2 SNEGSKA (reference sequence). Deletions cut 6 bases from V and 1 base from J, with 19 bases between. The CDR3 spells CSAPQRRGPSYEQYF. In DNA, the CDR3 is TGCAGTGCCCCCCAGCGCAGGGGCCCTTCCTACGAGCAGTACTTC.

In nucleotides, the CDR3 is TGTGCCAGTAGTATAGGCAGGGAAGATCAGCCCCAGCATTTT. This encodes CASSIGREDQPQHF. J is TRBJ1-5 and V is TRBV19; D possibly corresponds to TRBD1 (5 bases). The length of the CDR3 is 14 residues. Germline V lookup: CDR1 LNHDA, CDR2 SQIVND (reference sequence). The germline V and J ends were trimmed by 1 base and 5 bases, with 9 bases remaining between them.

This clonotype was counted at least ten times. The chain joins TRBV6-5 to TRBJ2-1; possibly TRBD2 for D (7 bases). CDR1 MNHEY and CDR2 SVGAGI come from the germline V gene. V gave up 8 bases and J gave up 9 bases, with 20 bases separating them. The CDR3 runs 14 residues. The CDR3 reads CASSNGGPLTEQFF. The CDR3 DNA reads TGTGCCAGCTCTAACGGGGGGCCTTTGACTGAGCAGTTCTTC.

This chain joins TRBV7-9 and TRBJ2-7, with a weak D call TRBD2 (5 bases). Germline CDR1 is SEHNR and CDR2 is FQNEAQ (reference sequence). Trimming pared 0 bases from V and 7 bases from J, leaving 7 bases between. This CDR3 spans 12 amino acids. As DNA, the CDR3 is TGTGCCAGCAGCTTAGCGGGCGGGGAGCAGTACTTC. It encodes CASSLAGGEQYF.

This clonotype was seen many times. V and J are TRBV6-4 and TRBJ2-1; 9 nucleotides match TRBD2. The CDR3 spans 16 residues. J lost 8 bases, V lost 4 bases, and 12 bases had no gene match. Looked up from germline, CDR1 is MRHNA and CDR2 is SNTAGT. This CDR3 reads CASSAHLRGGRDEQFF. For the CDR3, the DNA is TGTGCCAGCAGTGCCCACCTGCGGGGGGGCCGCGATGAGCAGTTCTTC.

On this clonotype: One junction end does not reproduce the germline sequence, and a read error may be involved. The V and J genes are TRBV6-4 and TRBJ1-2; maybe TRBD1 (5 bases). The CDR3 extends over 13 amino acids. Germline V gene lookup returns CDR1 MRHNA and CDR2 SNTAGT. CDR3 coding DNA: TGTGCCTGCAGTGAAACCAGGGCCTATGGCTACACCTTC. It codes for CACSETRAYGYTF.

The V and J genes are TRBV6-2 or TRBV6-3 and TRBJ2-7; weak D call: TRBD2 (6 bases). The CDR3 runs 12 residues. The V gene's germline CDR1 is MNHEY and CDR2 SVGEGT. Trimming took off 10 bases at V and 4 bases at J, with 14 bases between the two ends. CDR3 residues: CATARDSYEQYF. CDR3 coding DNA: TGTGCCACAGCCCGGGACTCTTACGAGCAGTACTTC.

This clonotype has ten or more counts. The chain carries TRBV12-3 or TRBV12-4 and TRBJ1-5; D remains ambiguous. With 0 bases removed from V and 5 bases from J, the gap between germline ends came to 5 bases. The CDR3 sequence is 13 residues long. CDR3 DNA sequence: TGTGCCAGCAGTTTAGCAGGGCATCAGCCCCAGCATTTT. Residues: CASSLAGHQPQHF.

CDR3 nucleotide sequence: TGTGCCAGCAGCTTAGGGGTGCCACAGGACTATGGCTACACCTTC. Translating gives CASSLGVPQDYGYTF. The rearrangement uses TRBV11-3 and TRBJ1-2; a weak D match, TRBD1 (5 bases). Germline CDR1 reads SGHNT; CDR2 reads YENEEA. The CDR3 has 15 amino acids. The ends were cut back, 1 base at V and 3 bases at J, with 12 bases in the middle.

This clonotype was counted at least ten times. The genes are TRBV7-2 and TRBJ1-1; weak D call: TRBD1 (5 bases). The CDR3 length is 17 residues. Germline V gene sequence: CDR1 SGHTA, CDR2 FQGNSA. Trimming left V 2 bases short and J 1 base short, with 17 bases between. In DNA form, the CDR3 reads TGTGCCAGCAGCTTAATTCTTCCGGGACTCACGAACACTGAAGCTTTCTTT. The encoded protein is CASSLILPGLTNTEAFF.